The sample holds a few counts of the clone carrying this TCR beta chain. A single record per CDR3 protein comes from TCRdb applying MiXCR to the 5' RACE reads. This table holds around 530,000 distinct CDR3 sequences, roughly 15% found once. The data belong to a study of identical twins. The CDR3 contains 14 residues. V was pared by 8 bases and J by 0 bases, with 11 bases between. Germline V gives CDR1 MDHEN, CDR2 SYDVKM. The same sample was also studied in work on yellow fever vaccine responses in identical twins.

V and J are TRBV28 and TRBJ1-5, with D unclear. What was sequenced was CD4+ T cells sorted from blood. The sequence came from a woman aged 18-30 years in good health. CDR3 region: CASGQGNSNQPQHF. The CDR3 bases are TGTGCCAGCGGTCAAGGGAATAGCAATCAGCCCCAGCATTTT.